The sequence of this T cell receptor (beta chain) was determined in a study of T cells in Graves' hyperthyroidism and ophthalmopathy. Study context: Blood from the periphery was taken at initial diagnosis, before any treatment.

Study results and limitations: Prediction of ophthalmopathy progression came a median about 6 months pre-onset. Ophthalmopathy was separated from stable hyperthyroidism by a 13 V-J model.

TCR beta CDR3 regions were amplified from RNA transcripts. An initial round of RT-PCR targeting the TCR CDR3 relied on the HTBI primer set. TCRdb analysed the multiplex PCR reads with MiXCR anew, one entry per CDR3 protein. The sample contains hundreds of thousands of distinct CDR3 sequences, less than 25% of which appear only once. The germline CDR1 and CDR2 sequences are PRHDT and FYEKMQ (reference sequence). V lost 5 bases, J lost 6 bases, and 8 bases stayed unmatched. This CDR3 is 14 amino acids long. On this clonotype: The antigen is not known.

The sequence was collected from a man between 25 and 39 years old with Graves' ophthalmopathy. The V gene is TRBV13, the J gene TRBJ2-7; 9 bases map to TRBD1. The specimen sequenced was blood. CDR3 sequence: CASSNGDRDGEQYF. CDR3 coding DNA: TGTGCCAGCAGCAATGGGGACAGGGATGGCGAGCAGTACTTC.